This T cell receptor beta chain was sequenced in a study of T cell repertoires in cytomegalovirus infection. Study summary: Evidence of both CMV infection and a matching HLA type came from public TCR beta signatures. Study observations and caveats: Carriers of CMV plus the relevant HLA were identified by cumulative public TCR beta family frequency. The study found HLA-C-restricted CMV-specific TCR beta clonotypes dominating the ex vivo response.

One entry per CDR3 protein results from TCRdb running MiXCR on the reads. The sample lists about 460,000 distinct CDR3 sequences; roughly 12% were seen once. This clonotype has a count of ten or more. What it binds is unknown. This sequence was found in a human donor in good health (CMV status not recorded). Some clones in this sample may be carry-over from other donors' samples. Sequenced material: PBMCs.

CDR3 region: CASRPGGWTGELFF. CDR3 in DNA: TGTGCCAGCAGACCCGGAGGTTGGACCGGGGAGCTGTTTTTT. The rearrangement joins TRBV12-3 or TRBV12-4 to TRBJ2-2; tentatively, D is TRBD2 (5 bases). The CDR3 runs to 14 residues. Deletions cut 6 bases from V and 5 bases from J, with 13 bases between.